This record looks at one T cell receptor (beta chain) sequence and its context. The data were obtained in a study of control samples from healthy donors and cancer patients. The V end lost 2 bases, the J end lost 4 bases, and 12 bases lay between the germline ends. CDR1 and CDR2 (germline): PRHDT, FYEKMQ (reference sequence). The CDR3 length is 15 residues. TCRdb keeps only in-frame clones here, not all; method: immunoSEQ multiplex PCR. This sample carries tens of thousands of clones, over 90% of them seen once, and the ten largest clones take around 20%. Source material: PBMCs. This sequence was found in a woman between 50 and 59 years old with head and neck cancer. The chain recombines TRBV13 with TRBJ1-3; a possible D gene is TRBD1 (6 bases). CDR3: CASSLRGPAGNTIYF. CDR3 nucleotides: TGTGCCAGCAGCTTACGGGGGCCCGCAGGAAACACCATATATTTT.